A selection of T cell receptor beta chains follows, all from one sample in a study of T cells in Graves' hyperthyroidism and ophthalmopathy. Each CDR3 protein gets one entry after TCRdb re-called the multiplex PCR reads with MiXCR. Of around 190,000 distinct CDR3 sequences listed, about 17% are singletons. What was sequenced was blood. All receptors derive from a woman in her forties or fifties with Graves' hyperthyroidism. Each CDR3 is given with its conserved first and last residue. D genes are given only for firm matches. Clone size, where shown, is once, few, many, or a class for clones that have expanded.

V gene	CDR3 length	clone size	J gene	D gene	CDR3 protein	CDR3 DNA
TRBV20-1	15	-	TRBJ2-5	TRBD2	CSATGLAGSQETQYF	TGCAGTGCTACTGGACTAGCGGGATCCCAAGAGACCCAGTACTTC
TRBV7-9	18	many	TRBJ2-1	TRBD2	CASSLAPGLAGDYNEQFF	TGTGCCAGCAGCTTAGCTCCGGGACTAGCGGGAGATTACAATGAGCAGTTCTTC
TRBV25-1	15	few	TRBJ2-5	-	CASSDSVRFQETQYF	TGTGCCAGCAGTGATAGCGTGCGGTTCCAAGAGACCCAGTACTTC
TRBV28	14	many	TRBJ1-1	-	CASSWRVGYTEAFF	TGTGCCAGCAGCTGGAGGGTCGGGTACACTGAAGCTTTCTTT
TRBV12-3/TRBV12-4	16	many	TRBJ1-5	-	CASSFGSGYSNQPQHF	TGTGCCAGCAGTTTTGGGTCAGGCTATAGCAATCAGCCCCAGCATTTT
TRBV6-2/TRBV6-3	13	many	TRBJ2-7	-	CASSPGAAYEQYF	TGTGCCAGCAGCCCCGGGGCAGCCTACGAGCAGTACTTC
TRBV12-3/TRBV12-4	14	many	TRBJ2-7	-	CASSWGVSSYEQYF	TGTGCCAGCAGCTGGGGGGTCAGCTCCTACGAGCAGTACTTC
TRBV6-1	11	few	TRBJ2-3	-	CASKLADTQYF	TGTGCCAGTAAATTGGCAGATACGCAGTATTTT
TRBV11-1	14	many	TRBJ2-3	TRBD2	CASKTSGATDTQYF	TGTGCCAGCAAGACTAGCGGGGCTACAGATACGCAGTATTTT
TRBV20-1	14	few	TRBJ1-4	TRBD1	CSATPGQGGEKLFF	TGCAGTGCTACCCCGGGACAGGGAGGTGAAAAACTGTTTTTT
TRBV28	15	many	TRBJ1-1	-	CASGQSYGRDTEAFF	TGTGCCAGCGGGCAATCCTACGGGCGGGACACTGAAGCTTTCTTT
TRBV27	13	many	TRBJ2-1	-	CASSLIHGNEQFF	TGTGCCAGCAGTTTAATCCACGGGAATGAGCAGTTCTTC
TRBV4-2	16	-	TRBJ2-7	-	CASSQEWGSSIYEQYF	TGTGCCAGCAGCCAAGAATGGGGCAGTTCTATATACGAGCAGTACTTC
TRBV6-1	17	many	TRBJ2-5	TRBD2	CASRPPSSGRSQETQYF	TGTGCCAGCAGACCTCCTTCTAGCGGGAGATCTCAAGAGACCCAGTACTTC
TRBV7-9	15	many	TRBJ2-5	TRBD1	CASSSGQGPGETQYF	TGTGCCAGCAGCTCGGGACAGGGGCCAGGGGAGACCCAGTACTTC
TRBV4-1	19	-	TRBJ2-7	TRBD2	CASSNRDGPFAGGLDEQYF	TGCGCCAGCAGCAACCGGGACGGACCTTTCGCGGGAGGTTTGGACGAGCAGTACTTC
TRBV3-1	13	many	TRBJ1-1	-	CASSQLRNTEAFF	TGTGCCAGCAGCCAATTGAGGAACACTGAAGCTTTCTTT
TRBV28	14	many	TRBJ2-1	TRBD2	CASSGPSGIYEQFF	TGTGCCAGCAGTGGGCCTAGCGGGATCTATGAGCAGTTCTTC
TRBV6-2/TRBV6-3	17	-	TRBJ2-1	TRBD1	CASSYDPGQVFYNEQFF	TGTGCCAGCAGTTACGACCCGGGACAGGTCTTTTACAATGAGCAGTTCTTC
TRBV27	13	many	TRBJ2-5	-	CASSLWREETQYF	TGTGCCAGCAGTTTATGGCGGGAAGAGACCCAGTACTTC
TRBV10-3	18	-	TRBJ2-5	TRBD1	CATSESPGQGAVEETQYF	TGTGCCACCAGTGAGTCGCCGGGACAGGGGGCGGTTGAAGAGACCCAGTACTTC
TRBV27	15	few	TRBJ2-3	-	CASISSGLPGDTQYF	TGTGCCAGCATTAGTAGCGGACTGCCAGGAGATACGCAGTATTTT
TRBV12-5	15	many	TRBJ2-1	TRBD1	CASGPGQGNYNEQFF	TGTGCTAGTGGCCCAGGACAGGGAAACTACAATGAGCAGTTCTTC
TRBV19	15	few	TRBJ2-1	TRBD2	CASSMVSGIHNEQFF	TGTGCCAGTAGTATGGTTAGCGGGATCCACAATGAGCAGTTCTTC
TRBV2	13	many	TRBJ2-7	-	CASSVVDLYEQYF	TGTGCCAGCAGTGTAGTAGACCTCTACGAGCAGTACTTC
TRBV11-1	12	many	TRBJ2-3	-	CASSPSERTQYF	TGTGCCAGCAGCCCTAGCGAGAGAACGCAGTATTTT
TRBV12-3/TRBV12-4	13	-	TRBJ1-5	-	CASRRGSNQPRHF	TGCGCCAGTAGAAGAGGGAGCAATCAGCCCCGGCATTTT
TRBV28	17	few	TRBJ2-2	TRBD2	CASSNTLGTTALGELFF	TGTGCCAGCAGTAATACTTTAGGGACTACGGCCTTGGGGGAGCTGTTTTTT
TRBV10-3	18	-	TRBJ2-1	TRBD2	CATVGLALRQASYNEQFF	TGTGCCACGGTAGGACTAGCTCTTCGCCAAGCCTCCTACAATGAGCAGTTCTTC
TRBV6-1	16	many	TRBJ1-2	-	CASSEALRYYNYGYTF	TGTGCCAGCAGTGAAGCGCTTCGGTACTACAACTATGGCTACACCTTC
TRBV24-1	15	many	TRBJ2-3	-	CATSDSRGSTDTQYF	TGTGCCACCAGTGATTCGCGCGGGAGCACAGATACGCAGTATTTT
TRBV20-1	14	many	TRBJ1-1	TRBD1	CSAREGSGGVEAFF	TGCAGTGCTAGAGAGGGCTCAGGGGGGGTAGAAGCTTTCTTT
TRBV5-1	14	many	TRBJ1-1	TRBD1	CASSLRTGDTEAFF	TGCGCCAGCAGCCTAAGGACAGGGGACACTGAAGCTTTCTTT
TRBV20-1	13	few	TRBJ2-2	-	CSASLVQTGELFF	TGCAGTGCTAGTTTGGTCCAGACCGGGGAGCTGTTTTTT
TRBV29-1	15	many	TRBJ2-7	TRBD2	CSVAPLTSVDYEQYF	TGCAGCGTTGCCCCCTTGACTAGCGTTGATTACGAGCAGTACTTC
TRBV7-8	16	many	TRBJ2-5	TRBD2	CASSLRLAGRAETQYF	TGTGCCAGCAGCTTAAGACTAGCGGGAAGGGCTGAGACCCAGTACTTC
TRBV7-8	14	many	TRBJ2-7	-	CASSHGDSSYEQYF	TGTGCCAGCAGCCATGGGGACTCCTCCTACGAGCAGTACTTC
TRBV6-1	16	many	TRBJ2-7	TRBD2	CASSVNSGRGNYEQYF	TGTGCCAGCAGTGTCAATAGCGGGAGGGGTAACTACGAGCAGTACTTC
TRBV2	15	many	TRBJ2-3	TRBD2	CASSEGLAGTDTQYF	TGTGCCAGCAGTGAGGGACTAGCGGGCACAGATACGCAGTATTTT
TRBV15	14	many	TRBJ1-2	-	CATSRGGISGGYTF	TGTGCCACCAGCAGAGGTGGCATATCAGGTGGCTACACCTTC
TRBV7-9	13	many	TRBJ1-2	-	CASSFFREYGYTF	TGTGCCAGCAGCTTTTTCAGGGAGTATGGCTACACCTTC
TRBV12-3/TRBV12-4	18	few	TRBJ1-5	TRBD1	CASSESSWGQGSNQPQHF	TGTGCCAGCAGTGAATCGTCTTGGGGACAGGGTAGCAATCAGCCCCAGCATTTT
TRBV7-9	14	-	TRBJ1-2	-	CAGSPGSINYGYTF	TGTGCCGGCTCTCCAGGGTCTATAAACTATGGCTACACCTTC
TRBV28	15	many	TRBJ2-1	-	CASSFGFWVDNEQFF	TGTGCCAGCAGTTTTGGTTTCTGGGTGGACAATGAGCAGTTCTTC
TRBV28	15	-	TRBJ1-2	TRBD1	CASRPSDRGLSGYTF	TGTGCCAGCAGACCCTCGGACAGGGGGCTCTCTGGCTACACCTTC
TRBV30	13	few	TRBJ1-5	-	CAWSYRSGQPQHF	TGTGCCTGGAGTTATAGGTCGGGTCAGCCCCAGCATTTT
TRBV7-9	16	-	TRBJ2-2	-	CASSSGHVTNTGELFF	TGTGCCAGCAGCTCGGGACACGTAACGAACACCGGGGAGCTGTTTTTT
TRBV29-1	11	many	TRBJ2-7	-	CSVDGGSEQYF	TGCAGCGTTGACGGGGGATCCGAGCAGTACTTC
TRBV20-1	15	-	TRBJ2-7	-	CSARNPQGTWDEQYF	TGCAGTGCTAGGAACCCTCAGGGGACATGGGACGAGCAGTACTTC
TRBV6-1	14	many	TRBJ1-1	-	CASSAVGGDTEAFF	TGTGCCAGCAGTGCGGTAGGGGGTGACACTGAAGCTTTCTTT
TRBV6-1	14	many	TRBJ2-1	TRBD1	CASSGRDRVAEQFF	TGTGCCAGCAGTGGCCGGGACAGGGTGGCTGAGCAGTTCTTC
TRBV10-3	16	-	TRBJ2-1	TRBD2	CAISVASGLAYNEQFF	TGTGCCATCAGTGTGGCTAGCGGCCTCGCCTACAATGAGCAGTTCTTC
TRBV9	15	-	TRBJ2-1	TRBD2	CASSASGVGPYEQFF	TGTGCCAGCAGCGCAAGCGGGGTAGGCCCCTACGAGCAGTTCTTC
TRBV20-1	13	many	TRBJ1-1	TRBD1	CSALRGPGTEAFF	TGCAGTGCTCTTAGGGGGCCGGGCACTGAAGCTTTCTTT
TRBV2	15	-	TRBJ2-5	TRBD1	CASSDETGVQETQYF	TGTGCCAGCAGTGATGAGACAGGGGTGCAAGAGACCCAGTACTTC